This T cell receptor beta chain was recovered during a study of CD8+CD57+ T cells in acquired aplastic anemia. Study-level information: DNA recovered from sorted CD4+ and CD8+ cells had a mean of 3.2 ug. Read counts for CD4+ cells (from healthy donors) averaged around 10 million.

J lost 3 bases, V lost 6 bases, and 6 bases had no gene match. The CDR3 sequence is 14 residues long. The germline CDR1 and CDR2 sequences are LNHDA and SQIVND (reference sequence). As to this clonotype: Its target is not known.

General study findings and limits: The study identified under 30 CD8+ CDR3 sequences shared by patients and controls. Researchers reported that CD8+ Simpson's diversity was not significantly different in patients versus controls.

TCR beta VDJ and CDR3 profiles were obtained from a genomic DNA template. In TCRdb, the reads were re-called with MiXCR into one record per CDR3 protein. The sample includes 60,000 or so distinct CDR3 sequences, less than 65% of them seen just once. The sequenced sample consisted of sorted CD4+, CD8+, or CD8+CD57+ T cells (not recorded which) from PBMCs. The rearrangement links TRBV19 to TRBJ2-7, with 9 bases fitting TRBD1. This receptor was identified in a human donor in good health, serving as a control. As DNA, the CDR3 is TGTGCCAGTAGCCGACCGACAGGGGGCTACGAGCAGTACTTC. It encodes CASSRPTGGYEQYF.